This TCR beta chain was captured by sequencing in a study of control samples from healthy donors and cancer patients. TCRdb keeps only in-frame clones here, not all; method: immunoSEQ multiplex PCR. The table records 70,000 or so clones, roughly 80% of them present only once. The sequence was collected from a man aged 50 or older in good health. The source material was blood.

The CDR3 sequence: CASSLEMAGADTQYF. The CDR3 nucleotides read TGTGCCAGCAGCTTAGAAATGGCGGGCGCTGATACGCAGTATTTT. The chain has TRBV11-2 and TRBJ2-3; D is perhaps TRBD2 (5 bases). Trimming removed 0 bases at V and 6 bases at J, with 13 bases between. Germline V lookup: CDR1 SGHAT, CDR2 FQNNGV. There are 15 residues in the CDR3.